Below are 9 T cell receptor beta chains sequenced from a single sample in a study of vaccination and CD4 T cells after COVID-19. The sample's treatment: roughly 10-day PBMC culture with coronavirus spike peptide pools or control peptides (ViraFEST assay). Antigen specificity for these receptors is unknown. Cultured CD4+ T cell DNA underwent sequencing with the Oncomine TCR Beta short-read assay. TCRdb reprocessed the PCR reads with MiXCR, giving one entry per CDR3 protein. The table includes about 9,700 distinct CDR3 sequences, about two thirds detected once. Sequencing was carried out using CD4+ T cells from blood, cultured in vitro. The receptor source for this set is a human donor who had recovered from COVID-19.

The CDR3 spells CSASVGGRGEQYF. The DNA for the CDR3 is TGCAGTGCTAGTGTAGGGGGGAGGGGCGAGCAGTACTTC. The rearrangement joins TRBV20-1 to TRBJ2-1, with a tentative D call TRBD2 (7 bases). Judging by the DNA end, TRBJ2-7 fits better; the J call may be wrong. CDR3 length equals 13 residues. Germline CDR1 is DFQATT and CDR2 is SNEGSKA (reference sequence).

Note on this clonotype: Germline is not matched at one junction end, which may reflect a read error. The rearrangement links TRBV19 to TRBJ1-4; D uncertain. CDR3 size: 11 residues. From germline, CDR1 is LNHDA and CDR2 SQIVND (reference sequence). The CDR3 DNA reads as TGTGCCAGTAGTATGGGAGGATCAAAAACTTTT. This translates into CASSMGGSKTF.

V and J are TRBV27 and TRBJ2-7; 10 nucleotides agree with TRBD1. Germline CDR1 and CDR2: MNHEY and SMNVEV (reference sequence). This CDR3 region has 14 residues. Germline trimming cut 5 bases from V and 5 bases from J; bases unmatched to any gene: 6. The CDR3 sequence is CASSRDRGRHEQYF. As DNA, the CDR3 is TGTGCCAGCAGTCGGGACAGGGGTCGCCACGAGCAGTACTTC.

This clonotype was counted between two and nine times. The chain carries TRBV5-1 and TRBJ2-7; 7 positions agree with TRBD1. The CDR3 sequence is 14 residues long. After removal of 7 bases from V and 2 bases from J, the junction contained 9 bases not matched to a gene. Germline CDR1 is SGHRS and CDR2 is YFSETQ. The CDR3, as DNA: TGCGCCAGCGGCCGGGACAGCCAGACCTACGAGCAGTACTTC. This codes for CASGRDSQTYEQYF.

The CDR3 DNA sequence: TGTGCCAGCAGCTCGGGACTGGTGGTGGAGACCCAGTACTTC. Residues: CASSSGLVVETQYF. The chain carries TRBV7-2 and TRBJ2-5; D might be TRBD2 (6 bases). Germline-derived CDR1 and CDR2 are SGHTA and FQGNSA. The V and J ends lost 4 bases and 5 bases respectively, with 14 bases between them. CDR3 length: 14 residues.

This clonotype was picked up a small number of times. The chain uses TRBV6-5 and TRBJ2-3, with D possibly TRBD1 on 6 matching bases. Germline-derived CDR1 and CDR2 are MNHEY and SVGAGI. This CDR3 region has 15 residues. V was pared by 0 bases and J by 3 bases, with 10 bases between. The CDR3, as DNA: TGTGCCAGCAGTTACTCGGGGGCTATAACAGATACGCAGTATTTT. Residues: CASSYSGAITDTQYF.

In DNA, the CDR3 is TGTGCCTGGAGTGCGAGACGACAGGGAGGTGGCTACACCTTC. It translates to CAWSARRQGGGYTF. The V gene is TRBV30, the J gene TRBJ1-2, with TRBD1 identical over 7 bases. The CDR3 has 14 residues. Trimming took 1 base from V and 7 from J; bases not matched to a gene: 9. Germline CDR1 is GTSNPN and CDR2 is SVGIG (reference sequence).

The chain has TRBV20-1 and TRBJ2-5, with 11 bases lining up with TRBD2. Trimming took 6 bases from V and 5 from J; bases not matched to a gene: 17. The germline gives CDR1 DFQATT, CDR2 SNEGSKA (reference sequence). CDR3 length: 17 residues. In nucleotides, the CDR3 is TGCAGTGCCGTCACTAGCGGGAGTAATGTGGCCAGCGAGACCCAGTACTTC. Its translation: CSAVTSGSNVASETQYF.

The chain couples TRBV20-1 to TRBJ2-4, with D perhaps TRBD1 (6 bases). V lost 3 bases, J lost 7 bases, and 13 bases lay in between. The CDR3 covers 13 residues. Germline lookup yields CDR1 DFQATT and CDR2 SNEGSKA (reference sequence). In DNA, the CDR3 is TGCAGTGCTAGCCGGACAGCCTATAACATTCAGTACTTC. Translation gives CSASRTAYNIQYF.